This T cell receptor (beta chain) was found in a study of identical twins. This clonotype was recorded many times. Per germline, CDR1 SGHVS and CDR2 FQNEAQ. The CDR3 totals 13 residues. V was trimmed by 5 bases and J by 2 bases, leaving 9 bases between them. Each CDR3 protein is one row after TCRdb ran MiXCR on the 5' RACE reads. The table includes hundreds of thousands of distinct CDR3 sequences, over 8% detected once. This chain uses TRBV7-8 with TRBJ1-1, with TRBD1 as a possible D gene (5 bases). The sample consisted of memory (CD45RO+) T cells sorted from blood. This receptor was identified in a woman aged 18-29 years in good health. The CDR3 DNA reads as TGTGCCAGCAGCCGGGGGACTAACACTGAAGCTTTCTTT. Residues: CASSRGTNTEAFF.